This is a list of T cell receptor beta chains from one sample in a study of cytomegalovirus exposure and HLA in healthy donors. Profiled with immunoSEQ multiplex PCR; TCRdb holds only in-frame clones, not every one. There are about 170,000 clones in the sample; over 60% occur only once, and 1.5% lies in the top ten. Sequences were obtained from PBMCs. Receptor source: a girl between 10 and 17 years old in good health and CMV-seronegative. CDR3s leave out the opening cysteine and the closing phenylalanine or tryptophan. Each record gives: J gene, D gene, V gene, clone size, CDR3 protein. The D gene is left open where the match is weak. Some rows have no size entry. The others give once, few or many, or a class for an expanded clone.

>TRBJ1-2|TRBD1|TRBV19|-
ASSPQGQGKSGYT
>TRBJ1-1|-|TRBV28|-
ASSLPRDTEAF
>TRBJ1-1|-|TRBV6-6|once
ASSYLPRGTEAF
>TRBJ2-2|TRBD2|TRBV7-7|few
ASSRGTSGGAPGELF
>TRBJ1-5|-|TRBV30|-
AWSGGGRADQPQH
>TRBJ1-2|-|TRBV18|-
ASSPGAPNYGYT
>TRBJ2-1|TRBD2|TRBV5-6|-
ASSVAGAPLPFNEQF
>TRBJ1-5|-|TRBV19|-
ASGLQGGQPQH
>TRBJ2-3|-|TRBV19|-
ASSIWRTNYGTDTQY
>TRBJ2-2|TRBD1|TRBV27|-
ASSRLRTGRTGELF
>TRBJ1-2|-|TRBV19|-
ASNRAAELYGYT
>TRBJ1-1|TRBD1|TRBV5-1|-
ASRSTGGYTEAF
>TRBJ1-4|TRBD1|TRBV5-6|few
ASSLGTGGLNEKLF
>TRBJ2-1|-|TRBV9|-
ASSILVSNNEQF
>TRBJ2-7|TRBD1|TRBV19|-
ASSIARDRASEQY
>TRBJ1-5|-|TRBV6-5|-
ASNIRAGAPQH